The rows below give T cell receptor beta chains drawn from one sample of a study of blood T cell repertoires in COVID-19. Clones were sequenced by immunoSEQ multiplex PCR, and TCRdb holds only the in-frame ones, with some missing. Of about 410,000 clones detected, around nine tenths appear once; the ten largest clones hold 1.7%. The sample was PBMCs or T cells enriched from blood (not recorded which). These receptors all come from a woman aged 30 to 39 who had recovered from COVID-19. The CDR3 runs from the conserved cysteine through the conserved F or W. Not all rows give a size; the values are once, few, many and, for expanded clones, a class.

v_gene	abundance	j_gene	CDR3aa
TRBV5-1	.	TRBJ1-1	CASGKGEQLGNTEAFF
TRBV2	.	TRBJ1-2	CASSEWDRSKTNYGYTF
TRBV6-5	few	TRBJ1-1	CASRMNTEAFF
TRBV7-9	.	TRBJ2-2	CASSFTGGSTGELFF
TRBV4-2	many	TRBJ2-7	CASSQEMGQGSYEQYF
TRBV6-5	once	TRBJ1-1	CASSYLGQNTEAFF
TRBV19	.	TRBJ2-3	CASSPGDTDTQYF
TRBV28	once	TRBJ1-1	CASRQGQTIHTEAFF
TRBV7-9	.	TRBJ1-2	CASSQQQERGYTF
TRBV27	.	TRBJ2-7	CASSLSQGWGYEQYF
TRBV7-8	.	TRBJ2-5	CASSLAFGGRWWETQYF
TRBV6-2/TRBV6-3	.	TRBJ2-2	CASSRDRAGELFF
TRBV7-9	.	TRBJ2-3	CASSLRESLTSGSDTQYF
TRBV3-1/TRBV3-2	.	TRBJ2-5	CASSQGNYQETQYF
TRBV5-5	.	TRBJ2-7	CASSLRFEVTLHYEQYF
TRBV2	.	TRBJ1-1	CGLEGTEAFF
TRBV3-1/TRBV3-2	.	TRBJ2-4	CASSPDSKHSNQYF
TRBV15	.	TRBJ2-7	CATSRDRGQKQYF
TRBV29-1	.	TRBJ1-1	CSVAFRQVDYTEAFF
TRBV30	.	TRBJ1-1	CAWSRGQTLNTEAFF
TRBV5-4	.	TRBJ1-1	CASRAGTGLRSDTEAFF
TRBV28	once	TRBJ1-5	CASSRDQGRGQPQHF
TRBV21-1	.	TRBJ1-5	CASTGVFNQPQHF
TRBV4-1	.	TRBJ2-5	CASSQGQGRETQYF
TRBV7-8	.	TRBJ2-7	CASSRTVAGANSYEQYF
TRBV6-5	.	TRBJ2-1	CASTLGTSADNEQFF
TRBV30	.	TRBJ2-3	CAWSVHRVLRALEMDTQYF
TRBV6-5	.	TRBJ1-1	CASRPQGANTEAFF
TRBV28	.	TRBJ1-2	CASSLTRRDRTKGYTF
TRBV5-5	.	TRBJ1-2	CASSYQGKANYGYTF
TRBV4-1	.	TRBJ2-2	CASSQEGTGGRGELFF
TRBV18	.	TRBJ1-1	CASSPSTGTAYPAFF
TRBV18	.	TRBJ2-2	CASSPGQGKTF
TRBV6-1	.	TRBJ1-2	CASSEAGPLRGGYTF
TRBV28	.	TRBJ1-5	CATLPLTNLYQPQHF
TRBV11-3	.	TRBJ2-1	CASSFGQTYNEQFF
TRBV7-2	.	TRBJ1-5	CASTLRVGNQPQHF
TRBV24-1	.	TRBJ1-5	CATSPRDKNQPQHF
TRBV12-5	.	TRBJ1-1	CASTLGQRNTEAFF
TRBV5-1	.	TRBJ2-5	CASQTSGSYQETQYF